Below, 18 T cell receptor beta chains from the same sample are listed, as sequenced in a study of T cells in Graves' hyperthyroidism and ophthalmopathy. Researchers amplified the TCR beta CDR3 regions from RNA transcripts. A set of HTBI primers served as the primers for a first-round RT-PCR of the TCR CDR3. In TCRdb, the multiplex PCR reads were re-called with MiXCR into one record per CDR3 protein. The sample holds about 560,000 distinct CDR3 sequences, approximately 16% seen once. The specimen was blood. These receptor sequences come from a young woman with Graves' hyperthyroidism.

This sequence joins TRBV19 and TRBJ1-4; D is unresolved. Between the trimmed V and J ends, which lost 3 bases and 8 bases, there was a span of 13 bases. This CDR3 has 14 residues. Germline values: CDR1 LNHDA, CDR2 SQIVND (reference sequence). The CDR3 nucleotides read TGTGCCAGTAGTATGGCGACAACCAACGAAAAACTGTTTTTT. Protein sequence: CASSMATTNEKLFF.

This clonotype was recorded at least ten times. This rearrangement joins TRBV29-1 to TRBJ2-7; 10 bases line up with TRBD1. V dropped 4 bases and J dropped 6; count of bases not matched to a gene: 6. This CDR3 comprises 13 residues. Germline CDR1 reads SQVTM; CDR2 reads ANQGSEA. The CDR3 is CSVVGTGVPEQYF. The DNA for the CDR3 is TGCAGCGTTGTCGGGACAGGGGTCCCCGAGCAGTACTTC.

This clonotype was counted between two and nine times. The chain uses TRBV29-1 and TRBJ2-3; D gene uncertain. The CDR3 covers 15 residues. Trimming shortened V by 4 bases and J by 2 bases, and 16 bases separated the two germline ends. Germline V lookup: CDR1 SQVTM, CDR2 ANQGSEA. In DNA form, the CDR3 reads TGCAGCGTTGTTGTGGAATCCACCTACACAGATACGCAGTATTTT. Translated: CSVVVESTYTDTQYF.

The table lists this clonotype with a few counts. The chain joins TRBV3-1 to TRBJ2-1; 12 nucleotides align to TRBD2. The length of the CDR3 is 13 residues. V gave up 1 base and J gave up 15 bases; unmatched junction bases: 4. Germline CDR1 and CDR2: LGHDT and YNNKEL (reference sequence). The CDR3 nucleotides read TGTGCCAGCAGCCAAGGACTAGCGGGAGCGGGGTTCTTC. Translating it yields CASSQGLAGAGFF.

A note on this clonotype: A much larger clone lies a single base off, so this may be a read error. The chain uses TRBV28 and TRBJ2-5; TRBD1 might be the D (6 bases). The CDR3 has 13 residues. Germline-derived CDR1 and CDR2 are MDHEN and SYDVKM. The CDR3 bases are TGTGCCAGCGGTTTGTGGGGGCTCCCTTCACCGTACTTC. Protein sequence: CASGLWGLPSPYF.

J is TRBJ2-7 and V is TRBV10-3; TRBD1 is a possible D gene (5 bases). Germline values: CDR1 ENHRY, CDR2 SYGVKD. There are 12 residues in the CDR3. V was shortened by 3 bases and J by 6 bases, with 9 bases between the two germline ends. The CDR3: CAISDKRGEQYF. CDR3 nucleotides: TGTGCCATCAGTGACAAAAGGGGCGAGCAGTACTTC.

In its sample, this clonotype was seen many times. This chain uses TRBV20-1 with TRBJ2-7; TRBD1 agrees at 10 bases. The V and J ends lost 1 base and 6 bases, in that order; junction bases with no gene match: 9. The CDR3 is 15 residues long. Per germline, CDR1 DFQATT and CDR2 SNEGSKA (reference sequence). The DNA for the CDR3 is TGCAGTGCTAGAGGTCGAGCCCGGGACAGGGGCGAGCAGTACTTC. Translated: CSARGRARDRGEQYF.

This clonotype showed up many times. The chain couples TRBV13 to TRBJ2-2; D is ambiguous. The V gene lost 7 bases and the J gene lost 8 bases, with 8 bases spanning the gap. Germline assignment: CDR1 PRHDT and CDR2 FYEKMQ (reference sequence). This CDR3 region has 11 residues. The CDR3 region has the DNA TGTGCCAGCACCCGGGCGGGGGAGCTGTTTTTT. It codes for CASTRAGELFF.

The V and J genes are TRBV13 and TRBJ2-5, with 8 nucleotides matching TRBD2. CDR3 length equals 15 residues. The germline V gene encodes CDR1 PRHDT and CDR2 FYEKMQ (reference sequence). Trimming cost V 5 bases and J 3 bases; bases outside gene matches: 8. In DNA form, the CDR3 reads TGTGCCAGCAGCCAACGGGGGGGTCTAGAAGAGACCCAGTACTTC. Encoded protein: CASSQRGGLEETQYF. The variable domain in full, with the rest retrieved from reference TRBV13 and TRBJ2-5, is AAGVIQSPRHLIKEKRETATLKCYPIPRHDTVYWYQQGPGQDPQFLISFYEKMQSDKGSIPDRFSAQQFSDYHSELNMSSLELGDSALYFCASSQRGGLEETQYFGPGTRLLVL.

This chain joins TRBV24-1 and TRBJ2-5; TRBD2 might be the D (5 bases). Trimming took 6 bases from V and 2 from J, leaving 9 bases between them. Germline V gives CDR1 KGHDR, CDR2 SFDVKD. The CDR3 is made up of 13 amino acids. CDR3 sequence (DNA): TGTGCCACCAGTCGACGGACTCAAGAGACCCAGTACTTC. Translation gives CATSRRTQETQYF.

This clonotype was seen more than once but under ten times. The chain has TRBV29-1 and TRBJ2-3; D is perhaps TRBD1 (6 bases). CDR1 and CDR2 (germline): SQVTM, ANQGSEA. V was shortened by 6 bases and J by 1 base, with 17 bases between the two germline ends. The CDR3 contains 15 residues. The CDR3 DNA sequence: TGCAGCGTCGCCGAGGGGGTGGGGGGCACAGATACGCAGTATTTT. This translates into CSVAEGVGGTDTQYF.

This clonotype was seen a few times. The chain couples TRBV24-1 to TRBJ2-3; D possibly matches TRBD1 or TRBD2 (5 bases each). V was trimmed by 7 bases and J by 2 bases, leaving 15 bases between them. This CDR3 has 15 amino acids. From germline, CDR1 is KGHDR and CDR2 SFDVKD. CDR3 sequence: CATRGPATATDTQYF. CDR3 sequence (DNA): TGTGCCACCAGGGGACCCGCGACGGCCACAGATACGCAGTATTTT.

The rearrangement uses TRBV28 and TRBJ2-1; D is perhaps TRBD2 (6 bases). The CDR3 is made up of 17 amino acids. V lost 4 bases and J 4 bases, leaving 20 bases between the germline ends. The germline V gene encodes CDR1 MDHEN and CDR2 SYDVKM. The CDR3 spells CASSSHQGSGGYNEQFF. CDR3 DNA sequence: TGTGCCAGCAGTTCCCACCAAGGTAGCGGAGGATACAATGAGCAGTTCTTC.

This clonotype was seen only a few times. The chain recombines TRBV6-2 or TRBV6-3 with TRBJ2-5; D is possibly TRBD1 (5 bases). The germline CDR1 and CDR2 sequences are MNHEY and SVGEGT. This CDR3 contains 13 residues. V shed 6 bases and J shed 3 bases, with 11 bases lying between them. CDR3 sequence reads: CASSDQGKETQYF. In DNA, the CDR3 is TGTGCCAGCAGCGATCAGGGAAAAGAGACCCAGTACTTC.

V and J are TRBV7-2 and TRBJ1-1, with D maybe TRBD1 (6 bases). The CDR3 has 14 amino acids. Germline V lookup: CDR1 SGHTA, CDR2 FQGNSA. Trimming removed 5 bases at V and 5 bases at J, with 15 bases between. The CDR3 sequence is CASSGPTGATEAFF. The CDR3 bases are TGTGCCAGCAGCGGCCCGACAGGCGCTACTGAAGCTTTCTTT.

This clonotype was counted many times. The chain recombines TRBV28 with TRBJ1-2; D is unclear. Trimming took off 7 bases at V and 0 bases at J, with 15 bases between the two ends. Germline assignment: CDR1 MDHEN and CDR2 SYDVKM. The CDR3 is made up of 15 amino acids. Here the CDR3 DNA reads TGTGCCAGCACTCTCTTAAGGTCCTCTAACTATGGCTACACCTTC. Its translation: CASTLLRSSNYGYTF.

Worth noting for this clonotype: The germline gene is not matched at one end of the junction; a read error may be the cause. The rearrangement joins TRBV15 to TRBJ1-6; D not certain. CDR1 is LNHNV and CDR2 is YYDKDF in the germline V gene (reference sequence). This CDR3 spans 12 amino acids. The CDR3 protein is CTTSGINSPLHF. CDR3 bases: TGTACCACCAGCGGTATAAATTCACCCCTCCACTTT.

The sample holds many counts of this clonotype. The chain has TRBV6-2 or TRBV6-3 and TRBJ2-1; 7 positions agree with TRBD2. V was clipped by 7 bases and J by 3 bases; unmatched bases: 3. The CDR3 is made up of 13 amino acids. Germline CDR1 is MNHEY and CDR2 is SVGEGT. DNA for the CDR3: TGTGCCAGCAACCGGGAGGACTACAATGAGCAGTTCTTC. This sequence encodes CASNREDYNEQFF.